The 20 T cell receptor beta chains in this list originate from one sample, sequenced in a study of CD8 T cells in ankylosing spondylitis. Via MiXCR, TCRdb re-called the 5' RACE reads, giving one row per CDR3 protein. The sample holds about 360,000 distinct CDR3 sequences, about 20% seen once. Sequenced: blood, either unsorted or a sorted T cell fraction (not recorded which). The origin of the receptors is a male donor with ankylosing spondylitis or in good health (not recorded which).

A few counts support this clonotype. The V gene is TRBV20-1, the J gene TRBJ2-3; TRBD2 matches 11 bases. The CDR3 covers 17 residues. Germline V lookup: CDR1 DFQATT, CDR2 SNEGSKA (reference sequence). With 0 bases clipped from V and 4 bases from J, the junction kept 9 bases outside the gene matches. The CDR3 is CSARDPLASGGSDTQYF. DNA of the CDR3: TGCAGTGCTAGAGATCCCTTAGCTAGCGGGGGGTCAGATACGCAGTATTTT.

This clonotype was seen only a few times. The CDR3 loop is CASSRDRLTGELFF. DNA for the CDR3: TGCGCCAGCAGCCGGGACAGATTAACCGGGGAGCTGTTTTTT. The chain combines TRBV4-1 with TRBJ2-2; 7 bases line up with TRBD1. CDR1 and CDR2 (germline): MGHRA, YSYEKL. V was pared by 4 bases and J by 5 bases, with 4 bases of the junction left unmatched. The CDR3 consists of 14 residues.

The V and J genes are TRBV4-1 and TRBJ2-1, with 7 bases aligning to TRBD1. Germline V gene data show CDR1 as MGHRA and CDR2 as YSYEKL. The CDR3 is made up of 14 amino acids. Unmatched junction bases numbered 5, after V lost 4 bases and J lost 5 bases. The DNA for the CDR3 is TGCGCCAGCAGCCCCATTGGACAGGACAATGAGCAGTTCTTC. Protein: CASSPIGQDNEQFF.

This clonotype was detected only a few times. This CDR3 is CASSFGTGTDGYTF. The CDR3 nucleotides are TGTGCCAGCAGTTTTGGGACAGGTACGGATGGCTACACCTTC. The rearrangement links TRBV27 to TRBJ1-2; TRBD1 aligns across 8 bases. Germline CDR1 reads MNHEY; CDR2 reads SMNVEV (reference sequence). The CDR3 is 14 residues long. The V and J ends lost 3 bases and 6 bases, in that order; junction bases with no gene match: 6.

This clonotype was seen only a few times. This chain joins TRBV9 and TRBJ2-5, with 10 bases that match TRBD2. This CDR3 contains 16 residues. V lost 5 bases and J lost 1; bases outside the gene matches: 8. Germline CDR1 and CDR2: SGDLS and YYNGEE. The CDR3 sequence: CASSVQRGGPQETQYF. The CDR3 DNA sequence: TGTGCCAGCAGTGTCCAGCGGGGGGGCCCCCAAGAGACCCAGTACTTC.

This clonotype turned up a few times. This chain's CDR3 is CAISEPTRMSSYEQYF. The DNA for the CDR3 is TGTGCCATCAGTGAGCCGACGAGGATGAGCTCCTACGAGCAGTACTTC. The rearrangement uses TRBV10-3 and TRBJ2-7; no definite D call. Germline CDR1 and CDR2: ENHRY and SYGVKD. V was cut by 2 bases and J by 0 bases, with 14 bases left in between. This CDR3 is 16 amino acids long.

This clonotype was picked up one time. The gene calls are TRBV4-1 and TRBJ2-1; maybe TRBD2 (6 bases). The length of the CDR3 is 17 residues. Trimming stripped 0 bases from V and 4 bases from J, with 16 bases between. The germline CDR1 and CDR2 sequences are MGHRA and YSYEKL. This chain's CDR3 is CASSQDPPGVRYNEQFF. The CDR3 coding sequence is TGCGCCAGCAGCCAAGATCCCCCGGGGGTAAGGTACAATGAGCAGTTCTTC.

This clonotype turned up a few times. The genes are TRBV4-2 and TRBJ2-1; TRBD2 aligns across 11 bases. Germline CDR1 LGHNA, CDR2 YNFKEQ. V lost 0 bases and J lost 10; bases outside the gene matches: 2. The CDR3 contains 14 residues. In DNA form, the CDR3 reads TGTGCCAGCAGCCAAGATCTAGCGGGGGGAGAGCAGTTCTTC. Translation gives CASSQDLAGGEQFF.

This chain joins TRBV6-4 and TRBJ2-1; 9 nucleotides line up with TRBD1. The CDR3 has 16 residues. Unmatched junction bases numbered 8, after V lost 2 bases and J lost 6 bases. Germline CDR1 MRHNA, CDR2 SNTAGT. CDR3 nucleotide sequence: TGTGCCAGCAGTGACGAGGGACAGGGAAGCTTCAATGAGCAGTTCTTC. Protein sequence: CASSDEGQGSFNEQFF.

This clonotype occurred a few times. The chain uses TRBV6-5 and TRBJ2-2, with D maybe TRBD1 (6 bases). This CDR3 has 16 amino acids. Germline assignment: CDR1 MNHEY and CDR2 SVGAGI. Trimming took off 0 bases at V and 2 bases at J, with 10 bases between the two ends. The CDR3 region is CASSYSTGYNTGELFF. The CDR3 DNA follows: TGTGCCAGCAGTTACTCCACAGGGTACAACACCGGGGAGCTGTTTTTT.

This chain links TRBV5-4 with TRBJ1-1; D is uncertain. Germline V gives CDR1 SGHNT, CDR2 YYREEE (reference sequence). Trimming took off 1 base at V and 5 bases at J, with 15 bases between the two ends. The CDR3 is 15 residues long. For the CDR3, the DNA is TGTGCCAGCAGCTTGCTGTCTGCTGAACATACTGAAGCTTTCTTT. Protein sequence: CASSLLSAEHTEAFF. Using reference TRBV5-4 and TRBJ1-1 for the parts outside the CDR3, the full variable domain is ETGVTQSPTHLIKTRGQQVTLRCSSQSGHNTVSWYQQALGQGPQFIFQYYREEENGRGNFPPRFSGLQFPNYSSELNVNALELDDSALYLCASSLLSAEHTEAFFGQGTRLTVV.

This clonotype occurred a few times. This chain joins TRBV29-1 and TRBJ1-2; D is unresolved. The CDR3 loop spans 13 amino acids. Trimming removed 7 bases at V and 4 bases at J, with 16 bases between. Germline CDR1 reads SQVTM; CDR2 reads ANQGSEA. Here the CDR3 reads CSATADGFYGYTF. For the CDR3, the DNA is TGCAGCGCAACAGCGGACGGGTTCTATGGCTACACCTTC.

This clonotype turned up a few times. The rearrangement uses TRBV6-1 and TRBJ2-6; unclear D gene. Trimming stripped 7 bases from V and 0 bases from J, with 7 bases between. Germline assignment: CDR1 MNHNS and CDR2 SASEGT. CDR3 length: 14 residues. The CDR3 loop is CASTGLSGANVLTF. In DNA form, the CDR3 reads TGTGCCAGCACGGGCCTCTCTGGGGCCAACGTCCTGACTTTC.

This sequence joins TRBV12-3 or TRBV12-4 and TRBJ1-2; D not certain. The CDR3 has 11 residues. Trimming took off 4 bases at V and 6 bases at J, with 6 bases between the two ends. DNA of the CDR3: TGTGCCAGCAGTTGGGAGGATGGCTACACCTTC. It yields the protein CASSWEDGYTF.

The chain employs TRBV21-1 and TRBJ2-1; the table's D call, TRBD1, has no DNA check behind it. TRBV21-1 is a pseudogene locus. The CDR3 runs to 18 residues. The CDR3 is CASSNTRGGSLVNNEQFF. The DNA for the CDR3 is TGTGCCAGCAGCAACACAAGGGGGGGGTCCCTTGTTAACAATGAGCAGTTCTTC.

This sequence joins TRBV29-1 and TRBJ2-7, with 7 bases matching TRBD1. Germline CDR1 reads SQVTM; CDR2 reads ANQGSEA. The CDR3 extends over 11 amino acids. The trim removed 3 bases at V and 5 bases at J, leaving 1 base unmatched. The CDR3 nucleotides read TGCAGCGTTGACAGGGGGAACGAGCAGTACTTC. Translating gives CSVDRGNEQYF.

The sample holds a few counts of this clonotype. V usage is TRBV7-9 and J usage is TRBJ1-1, with 9 bases identical to TRBD1. V trimming: 2 bases; J trimming: 4 bases; junction bases outside the gene matches: 2. There are 14 residues in the CDR3. Per germline, CDR1 SEHNR and CDR2 FQNEAQ (reference sequence). The CDR3 coding sequence is TGTGCCAGCAGCTTATCGACAGGGGGCACTGAAGCTTTCTTT. Translation: CASSLSTGGTEAFF.

There are a few counts of this clonotype. The chain employs TRBV20-1 and TRBJ1-3; no clear D. V lost 0 bases and J lost 2, with 8 bases in between. Germline V gene data show CDR1 as DFQATT and CDR2 as SNEGSKA (reference sequence). The CDR3 consists of 14 residues. This CDR3 is CSARERGTGNTIYF. The CDR3 DNA follows: TGCAGTGCTAGAGAGAGAGGGACTGGAAACACCATATATTTT.

This clonotype was observed a few times. The chain links TRBV6-5 to TRBJ1-1; TRBD1 aligns across 8 bases. CDR1 MNHEY and CDR2 SVGAGI come from the germline V gene. J was trimmed by 5 bases and V by 2 bases; bases with no gene match: 10. The CDR3 sequence is 16 residues long. The CDR3 protein is CASSYMAGGGLTEAFF. The CDR3 DNA follows: TGTGCCAGCAGTTACATGGCAGGGGGCGGCCTTACTGAAGCTTTCTTT.

This clonotype was counted at least ten times. The chain has TRBV15 and TRBJ1-1; D is unresolved. This CDR3 contains 13 residues. The germline V gene has CDR1 LNHNV and CDR2 YYDKDF (reference sequence). Trimming took off 3 bases at V and 4 bases at J, with 9 bases between the two ends. CDR3 amino acids: CATSSGERTEAFF. Here the CDR3 DNA reads TGTGCCACCAGCAGCGGGGAACGCACTGAAGCTTTCTTT.